The 25 T cell receptor beta chains in this list originate from one sample, sequenced in a study of blood T cells in healthy people across ages. A second PCR, run for about 7 to 11 cycles, used a sample-barcoded 5' primer plus a J-beta primer mix. TCRdb redid the calling of the 5' RACE reads with MiXCR, one entry per CDR3 protein. In the table there are approximately 850,000 distinct CDR3 sequences, roughly 44% of which are singletons. Sequenced sample: blood. Source of these receptors: a man between 60 and 75 years old in good health.

There are a few counts of this clonotype. The V and J genes are TRBV7-6 and TRBJ2-1; TRBD2 might be the D (5 bases). This CDR3 has 15 amino acids. Germline loops: CDR1 SGHVS, CDR2 FNYEAQ. V dropped 6 bases and J dropped 8 bases, with 20 bases sitting between them. The CDR3 protein is CASSRSGVGIYEQFF. CDR3 bases: TGTGCCAGCAGTCGCAGCGGCGTAGGAATCTATGAGCAGTTCTTC.

This clonotype was counted between two and nine times. The chain combines TRBV6-5 with TRBJ2-7; 8 bases match TRBD1. After removal of 0 bases from V and 4 bases from J, the junction contained 8 bases not matched to a gene. The germline V gene has CDR1 MNHEY and CDR2 SVGAGI. This CDR3 has 16 amino acids. The CDR3 sequence is CASSYSMNRGKYEQYF. Written as DNA, the CDR3 is TGTGCCAGCAGTTACTCGATGAACAGGGGGAAGTACGAGCAGTACTTC.

This chain connects TRBV12-3 or TRBV12-4 to TRBJ2-3; perhaps TRBD2 as D (6 bases). The CDR3 loop spans 17 amino acids. V was trimmed by 6 bases and J by 6 bases, leaving 25 bases between them. CDR3 sequence: CASSDPGMAGFTDTQYF. In DNA form, the CDR3 reads TGTGCCAGCAGCGACCCCGGAATGGCGGGGTTTACTGATACGCAGTATTTT.

The chain carries TRBV20-1 and TRBJ1-1, with 10 bases matching TRBD1. The J segment lost 1 base and the V segment lost 3 bases, leaving 8 bases of the junction unmatched. CDR3 length: 16 residues. Germline loops: CDR1 DFQATT, CDR2 SNEGSKA (reference sequence). The CDR3 loop reads CSARARDRGKNTEAFF. The CDR3, as DNA: TGCAGTGCTAGGGCGCGGGACAGGGGCAAGAACACTGAAGCTTTCTTT.

The rearrangement joins TRBV7-8 to TRBJ2-5; D remains ambiguous. This CDR3 has 14 residues. Germline V gene lookup returns CDR1 SGHVS and CDR2 FQNEAQ. V was shortened by 5 bases and J by 1 base, with 11 bases between the two germline ends. The CDR3 nucleotides are TGTGCCAGCAGCCCTGACTGGGGCCAAGAGACCCAGTACTTC. It codes for CASSPDWGQETQYF.

V is TRBV20-1 and J is TRBJ1-6, with D perhaps TRBD1 (6 bases). This CDR3 comprises 15 residues. Germline V gene lookup returns CDR1 DFQATT and CDR2 SNEGSKA (reference sequence). Trimming took off 2 bases at V and 5 bases at J, with 13 bases between the two ends. The CDR3 bases are TGCAGTGCTAGACCCAGGGGTTGGGATAATTCACCCCTCCACTTT. Amino acids: CSARPRGWDNSPLHF.

The chain couples TRBV6-5 to TRBJ1-6; D is unresolved. V lost 7 bases and J 7 bases, leaving 14 bases between the germline ends. Germline CDR1 reads MNHEY; CDR2 reads SVGAGI. The CDR3 extends over 14 amino acids. The DNA of the CDR3 is TGTGCCAGCACCCCGGAACAGCGGAATTCACCCCTCCACTTT. Amino acid sequence: CASTPEQRNSPLHF.

This sequence joins TRBV18 and TRBJ2-6; TRBD1 matches 7 bases. CDR1 and CDR2 from the germline V gene are KGHSH and LQKENI. The CDR3 runs 16 residues. J gave up 2 bases and V 1 base, and 2 bases lay outside the gene matches. CDR3 DNA sequence: TGTGCCAGCTCACCACAGGGGGCAGCTGGGGCCAACGTCCTGACTTTC. This codes for CASSPQGAAGANVLTF.

This clonotype has a count of ten or more. In nucleotides, the CDR3 is TGTGCCAGCAGTACGAGGACAGGCCATCCCCCACAAGAGACCCAGTACTTC. Translating gives CASSTRTGHPPQETQYF. The chain couples TRBV6-2 or TRBV6-3 to TRBJ2-5, with TRBD1 identical over 7 bases. J gave up 2 bases and V 5 bases, and 14 bases lay outside the gene matches. The CDR3 spans 17 residues. Germline CDR1 and CDR2: MNHEY and SVGEGT.

This clonotype was observed many times. The J gene is TRBJ2-7, the V gene TRBV28; the match to TRBD2 covers 9 bases. CDR1 is MDHEN and CDR2 is SYDVKM in the germline V gene. The CDR3 is 15 amino acids. V was clipped by 4 bases and J by 6 bases; unmatched bases: 10. CDR3 sequence reads: CASSSMGGGAGEQYF. In nucleotides, the CDR3 is TGTGCCAGCAGTTCTATGGGCGGGGGGGCTGGCGAGCAGTACTTC.

The gene calls are TRBV7-6 and TRBJ2-7; 9 bases match TRBD1. CDR3 length equals 15 residues. Germline CDR1 reads SGHVS; CDR2 reads FNYEAQ. The ends lost 1 base at V and 5 bases at J; junction bases unmatched: 6. The CDR3 nucleotides are TGTGCCAGCAGCTTAGTGGGTCGACAGGGGGACGAGCAGTACTTC. Its translation: CASSLVGRQGDEQYF.

A few counts support this clonotype. Germline and junction disagree at one end, which may indicate a read error. The chain joins TRBV5-1 to TRBJ2-3; D remains ambiguous. In germline, CDR1 is SGHRS, CDR2 YFSETQ. The CDR3 loop spans 13 amino acids. CDR3 region: CASSSSSTDTQYF. The DNA of the CDR3 is TGTGCCAGCAGCTCTAGTAGCACAGATACGCAGTATTTT.

The chain carries TRBV19 and TRBJ1-6; the D is unclear. Germline-derived CDR1 and CDR2 are LNHDA and SQIVND (reference sequence). V lost 3 bases, J lost 9 bases, and 12 bases lay in between. The CDR3 spans 14 residues. The CDR3 sequence: CASSIENRISPLHF. As DNA, the CDR3 is TGTGCCAGTAGTATTGAGAACCGAATTTCACCCCTCCACTTT.

This clonotype was recorded a few times. The chain uses TRBV29-1 and TRBJ1-2; D not certain. This CDR3 contains 13 residues. V lost 0 bases to trimming and J lost 6 bases, with 11 bases between them. Germline V lookup: CDR1 SQVTM, CDR2 ANQGSEA. This chain's CDR3 is CSVEDLVPNGYTF. The CDR3 DNA follows: TGCAGCGTTGAAGATCTTGTCCCAAATGGCTACACCTTC.

This chain connects TRBV11-3 to TRBJ2-6, with D possibly being TRBD1 or TRBD2 (5 bases each). The germline CDR1 and CDR2 sequences are SGHNT and YENEEA. The CDR3 length is 17 residues. Deletions cut 1 base from V and 2 bases from J, with 12 bases between. CDR3: CASSLGGSGTGANVLTF. The CDR3 coding sequence is TGTGCCAGCAGCTTAGGGGGGTCGGGGACTGGGGCCAACGTCCTGACTTTC.

This clonotype came up a few times. This chain links TRBV5-1 with TRBJ2-1, with 8 bases aligning to TRBD1. The CDR3 runs to 15 residues. With 1 base clipped from V and 4 bases from J, the junction kept 4 bases outside the gene matches. Germline CDR1 is SGHRS and CDR2 is YFSETQ. CDR3 in amino acids: CASSLSGQEYNEQFF. The CDR3, as DNA: TGCGCCAGCAGCTTGTCGGGACAGGAATACAATGAGCAGTTCTTC.

The gene calls are TRBV6-2 or TRBV6-3 and TRBJ2-7; D is perhaps TRBD1 (6 bases). CDR1 MNHEY and CDR2 SVGEGT come from the germline V gene. This CDR3 has 15 residues. V was clipped by 4 bases and J by 2 bases, with 15 bases between them. This CDR3 is CASSLAAGATYEQYF. The CDR3 DNA sequence: TGTGCCAGCAGTTTGGCGGCAGGGGCGACCTACGAGCAGTACTTC.

This clonotype was observed a few times. The chain carries TRBV7-3 and TRBJ2-7, with D possibly being TRBD1 (5 bases). The CDR3 consists of 15 residues. CDR1 SGHTA and CDR2 FQGTGA come from the germline V gene. V dropped 1 base and J dropped 0 bases, with 10 bases sitting between them. The CDR3 protein is CASSLKSGFSYEQYF. CDR3 DNA sequence: TGTGCCAGCAGCTTAAAATCAGGGTTCTCCTACGAGCAGTACTTC.

This clonotype was observed a handful of times. The rearrangement links TRBV20-1 to TRBJ1-4; 10 nucleotides align to TRBD1. The CDR3 is made up of 15 amino acids. Per germline, CDR1 DFQATT and CDR2 SNEGSKA (reference sequence). Germline trimming cut 5 bases from V and 3 bases from J; bases unmatched to any gene: 6. This chain's CDR3 is CSAPDRGQPNEKLFF. CDR3 sequence (DNA): TGCAGTGCTCCTGACAGGGGGCAGCCTAATGAAAAACTGTTTTTT.

The table lists this clonotype with many counts. The chain uses TRBV7-9 and TRBJ1-2; the D is unclear. CDR1 and CDR2 (germline): SEHNR, FQNEAQ (reference sequence). V was trimmed by 5 bases and J by 4 bases, leaving 14 bases between them. The length of the CDR3 is 14 residues. CDR3 DNA: TGTGCCAGCAGCCAGATAAGTGATCGCTATGGCTACACCTTC. Residues: CASSQISDRYGYTF.

This clonotype was picked up a small number of times. The chain links TRBV20-1 to TRBJ2-5; TRBD2 matches 12 bases. Trimming took 3 bases from V and 2 from J; bases not matched to a gene: 4. The CDR3 consists of 15 residues. Germline CDR1 reads DFQATT; CDR2 reads SNEGSKA (reference sequence). The CDR3: CSARPLAGGQETQYF. The CDR3 DNA follows: TGCAGTGCTAGGCCGCTAGCGGGGGGGCAAGAGACCCAGTACTTC.

This clonotype appeared many times. The chain has TRBV9 and TRBJ1-4; D is ambiguous. The CDR3 runs to 15 residues. V lost 1 base, J lost 8 bases, and 15 bases lay in between. The germline V gene has CDR1 SGDLS and CDR2 YYNGEE. CDR3 in DNA: TGTGCCAGCAGCGTAACCGGGTCCGAAGGCGAAAAACTGTTTTTT. It yields the protein CASSVTGSEGEKLFF.

V gene TRBV27 combines with J gene TRBJ2-2, with D possibly TRBD1 on 6 matching bases. Per the germline V gene, CDR1 is MNHEY and CDR2 is SMNVEV (reference sequence). This CDR3 comprises 15 residues. V gave up 3 bases and J gave up 5 bases, with 13 bases separating them. The CDR3 nucleotides read TGTGCCAGCAGTTTCGGACAGAGCCCTACCGGGGAGCTGTTTTTT. Protein sequence: CASSFGQSPTGELFF.

V usage is TRBV29-1 and J usage is TRBJ2-5, with D unresolved. TRBJ2-7 explains the end of the DNA better; the J call may be wrong. The CDR3 totals 11 residues. Germline V gene data show CDR1 as SQVTM and CDR2 as ANQGSEA. CDR3 DNA sequence: TGCAGCGCCGGGTCTCGCTACGAGCAGTACTTC. Translation: CSAGSRYEQYF.

The V call is TRBV20-1, the J call TRBJ1-2; D remains ambiguous. The CDR3 totals 19 residues. The germline gives CDR1 DFQATT, CDR2 SNEGSKA (reference sequence). V lost 1 base and J lost 4, with 28 bases in between. CDR3 in amino acids: CSARVIGPREPPGGYGYTF. CDR3 DNA: TGCAGTGCTAGAGTTATCGGGCCGAGGGAGCCTCCGGGTGGCTATGGCTACACCTTC.